This paragraph covers one T cell receptor beta chain sequence. This clone was counted a few times. Its antigen is currently not known. There are no base qualities to consult, and no much larger clone falls within one base. TCR CDR3 regions were amplified from genomic DNA by multiplex PCR using the deep immunoSEQ assay. Extracted genomic DNA from each cell subset was distributed evenly across all wells of several immunoSEQ 96-well plates, and each plate was treated as a replicate. For sorted subsets, roughly 190 ng of genomic DNA, equivalent to around 31,000 T cell genomes, went into each replicate PCR. Purified libraries were measured with a Qubit 3.0 fluorometer, size-checked on a Bioanalyzer 2100, and measured again with the KAPA Library Quantification kit. Each immunoSEQ 96-well plate was sequenced on its own single-read 150-cycle Illumina NextSeq 550 flow cell. In the original analysis: Because only junctional sequences without quality scores were contained in the immunoSEQ output, filtering matching that applied to full-length reads could not be performed. Sequences were annotated with PyIR, a Python wrapper for IgBLAST v1.9, using IMGT germline references to assign V/J genes and CDR3. Reads with weak V/J assignments (E-value above 1e-6), missing CDR3, stop codons, out-of-frame junctions, or ambiguous translated residues were removed. V3J clonotypes were defined as sequences sharing an identical inferred V gene, J gene, and CDR3 amino acid sequence. Percentage overlap between repertoires was calculated by dividing the number of shared unique clonotypes by the size of the smaller repertoire. Three approaches were used to assess repertoire richness: RTK rarefaction, the Chao1 estimator, and Recon v2.1 estimates of unobserved clonotypes. OLGA was used to compute generation probabilities for all TCRbeta clonotypes that the gDNA method yielded from four donors. The immuneACCESS repertoire file appears here via TCRdb, limited to in-frame rearrangements. These files lack a portion of the clones; in checked studies, under half of the deficit traces to unresolved V genes, and the cause of the others is not known. The DNA gave D and trimming, while V, J and clone size come from that table. The sample table records about 1 million clones; more than 60% of these occur just once. The ten most abundant clones make up about 1.5% of the sample.

The donors were healthy, HIV-negative adults with no recently reported acute infections or vaccinations. Every donor was a Caucasian adult living in Nashville, Tennessee, USA. Magnetic negative selection was used to enrich CD4+ T cells, after which naive cells were positively selected on CD45RA and the negative fraction became the memory subset. Blood was collected by leukapheresis, and PBMCs were isolated by Ficoll-Histopaque density gradient centrifugation and then cryopreserved in liquid nitrogen vapor phase. Analytical flow cytometry was used to check the purity and quantity of every magnetically sorted T cell population. Genomic DNA was isolated from every sorted fraction and measured by UV absorbance on a Nanodrop 2000c. The CDR3 spans 14 residues, from the cysteine through the phenylalanine. Kept here is only the CDR3 DNA, which spans 42 bases and is read in frame from base 1. The junction shows trimming of 3 bases on V and 5 bases on J, and the gene matches do not reach 4 bases of it. For CDR1 and CDR2, the germline V gene (reference sequence) lists SGHKS and YYEKEE.

The data belong to a study of shared clonotypes between healthy human individuals (dated by TCRdb to the early 2020s). For the wider study: The cohort included a few men and a couple of women between 18 and 49 years of age. Per donor, three plates each were used for CD4 naive and CD4 memory, two for CD8 naive, and one for CD8 memory. To estimate repertoire size and how much clonotypes are shared between individuals, the study performed deep sequencing of blood TCR repertoires from a handful of healthy adults. To increase sequencing depth and limit assay-specific biases, TCR repertoire library preparation and sequencing were carried out by different laboratories using diverse techniques. Leukapheresis yielded between about 0.9 and 9 billion PBMCs per donor.

What the authors observed across the whole study: Estimated clonotype richness was generally larger for naive than for memory subsets. When a handful of donors were compared, the shared fraction of clonotypes was roughly 5% for naive CD4, over 3% for naive CD8, more than 2% for memory CD4, and 0.35% to 0.4% for memory CD8. Clonotypes shared by all four sorted-subset donors showed higher generation probabilities than non-shared clonotypes. Incomplete sequencing was indicated by rarefaction of sorted-subset datasets, despite the large sequencing depth. Sampling was limited to blood, and TCR repertoires in tissue likely differ from TCR repertoires in blood. Pairwise subsampling led to the expectation that sequencing depth would affect the degree of clonotype sharing among donors. The genetic and exposure-history diversity represented was limited by the small number of donors.

This TCR came from a man younger than 30 in good health. The sequence links TRBV5-5 to TRBJ2-2, with 7 central nucleotides matching TRBD1. The sequenced sample consisted of memory CD4+ T cells sorted from blood. What the cell subset or site label conveys for this sample: CD45RA-negative fraction. CDR3 region: CASSSRDRTGELFF. The DNA sequence is TGTGCCAGCAGCTCTCGGGACAGAACCGGGGAGCTGTTTTTT.